Shown below are 15 T cell receptor beta chains from a single sample sequenced in a study of blood T cell repertoires in COVID-19. Assay used: immunoSEQ multiplex PCR; TCRdb lists only in-frame clones, some missing. In the table there are some 75,000 clones, about 88% of which are singletons. Sequencing was carried out using peripheral blood. These receptor sequences come from a man aged 70-80 years with active or convalescent COVID-19.

This clone appeared a single time. This sequence joins TRBV19 and TRBJ1-5; D unresolved. The V and J ends lost 4 bases and 3 bases respectively, with 13 bases between them. The CDR3 is 15 residues long. The germline V gene has CDR1 LNHDA and CDR2 SQIVND (reference sequence). CDR3: CASSKDGGLNQPQHF. As DNA, the CDR3 is TGTGCCAGTAGTAAAGACGGTGGACTCAATCAGCCCCAGCATTTT.

The chain has TRBV4-2 and TRBJ1-1; D not certain. CDR1 and CDR2 from the germline V gene are LGHNA and YNFKEQ. Trimming took off 5 bases at V and 11 bases at J, with 15 bases between the two ends. This CDR3 has 12 residues. DNA for the CDR3: TGTGCCAGCAGCTCATTAGCCCTTCCCGCTTTCTTT. Protein: CASSSLALPAFF.

This clone came up once. CDR3 in amino acids: CASSWGVDDGYTF. CDR3 sequence (DNA): TGTGCCAGCAGCTGGGGGGTTGACGATGGCTACACCTTC. The genes are TRBV2 and TRBJ1-2; tentatively, D is TRBD1 (5 bases). CDR3 length equals 13 residues. Germline V CDR1 and CDR2: SNHLY, FYNNEI. The V end lost 6 bases, the J end lost 6 bases, and 14 bases lay between the germline ends. Full variable domain (missing parts from reference TRBV2 and TRBJ1-2): EPEVTQTPSHQVTQMGQEVILRCVPISNHLYFYWYRQILGQKVEFLVSFYNNEISEKSEIFDDQFSVERPDGSNFTLKIRSTKLEDSAMYFCASSWGVDDGYTFGSGTRLTVV.

CDR3 sequence reads: CASSTGQGAGNSPLHF. The CDR3, as DNA: TGTGCCAGCAGTACAGGACAGGGGGCAGGTAATTCACCCCTCCACTTT. This chain joins TRBV28 and TRBJ1-6, with 11 nucleotides matching TRBD1. The CDR3 spans 16 residues. Per the germline V gene, CDR1 is MDHEN and CDR2 is SYDVKM. V lost 5 bases, J lost 6 bases, and 6 bases stayed unmatched.

V usage is TRBV4-2 and J usage is TRBJ2-7; 8 bases fit TRBD2. J lost 1 base, V lost 3 bases, and 11 bases had no gene match. CDR1 LGHNA and CDR2 YNFKEQ come from the germline V gene. The CDR3 consists of 17 residues. The CDR3: CASSHVSASGLSYEQYF. CDR3 coding DNA: TGTGCCAGCAGCCACGTATCGGCTAGCGGGCTTTCCTACGAGCAGTACTTC.

V usage is TRBV6-4 and J usage is TRBJ2-1, with 7 bases lining up with TRBD2. The CDR3 consists of 15 residues. Looked up from germline, CDR1 is MRHNA and CDR2 is SNTAGT. V lost 3 bases to trimming and J lost 7 bases; unmatched junction nucleotides: 9. The CDR3 spells CASSEIAGVGNEQFF. Written as DNA, the CDR3 is TGTGCCAGCAGTGAGATAGCGGGTGTTGGGAATGAGCAGTTCTTC.

The rearrangement uses TRBV6-6 and TRBJ1-2, with a tentative D call TRBD1 (5 bases). The CDR3 loop spans 14 amino acids. Trimming shortened V by 5 bases and J by 5 bases, and 15 bases separated the two germline ends. Germline CDR1 is MNHNY and CDR2 is SVGAGI (reference sequence). CDR3 nucleotides: TGTGCCAGCAGTCCCCTTACAGGTGGTTATGGCTACACCTTC. It is translated as CASSPLTGGYGYTF.

This clone has a handful of counts. The rearrangement uses TRBV5-8 and TRBJ1-5; TRBD1 matches at 9 bases. With V trimmed by 4 bases and J by 2 bases, 16 bases remained unmatched. Per germline, CDR1 SGHTS and CDR2 YDEGEE. The length of the CDR3 is 19 residues. The CDR3: CASSPPVGPGQGGNQPQHF. The CDR3 DNA reads as TGTGCCAGCAGCCCACCCGTGGGTCCGGGACAGGGAGGCAATCAGCCCCAGCATTTT.

The V gene is TRBV19, the J gene TRBJ1-3; D uncertain. The CDR3 has 13 amino acids. The germline V and J ends were trimmed by 7 bases and 0 bases, with 7 bases remaining between them. Germline loops: CDR1 LNHDA, CDR2 SQIVND (reference sequence). The CDR3 DNA reads as TGTGCCAGTACTCACTTCTCTGGAAACACCATATATTTT. This translates into CASTHFSGNTIYF.

The chain couples TRBV5-1 to TRBJ2-7; 16 bases are a match to TRBD2. Germline CDR1 is SGHRS and CDR2 is YFSETQ. This CDR3 is built from 16 residues. The J segment lost 2 bases and the V segment lost 4 bases, leaving 3 bases of the junction unmatched. Here the CDR3 DNA reads TGCGCCAGCAGCGCCGGGACTAGCGGGAGGGCCTACGAGCAGTACTTC. Amino acid sequence: CASSAGTSGRAYEQYF.

V is TRBV18 and J is TRBJ2-7; D might be TRBD1 (6 bases). The CDR3 consists of 13 residues. From germline, CDR1 is KGHSH and CDR2 LQKENI. Trimming took off 2 bases at V and 7 bases at J, with 12 bases between the two ends. The CDR3 protein is CASSPGQPVEQYF. The CDR3 DNA is TGTGCCAGCTCACCAGGACAGCCTGTAGAGCAGTACTTC.

The gene calls are TRBV29-1 and TRBJ1-1, with a weak D call TRBD1 (5 bases). This CDR3 has 12 amino acids. V was shortened by 4 bases and J by 8 bases, with 14 bases between the two germline ends. Per the germline V gene, CDR1 is SQVTM and CDR2 is ANQGSEA. DNA for the CDR3: TGCAGCGTTGGAAGGCTAGGGGTCGAAGCTTTCTTT. This gives the protein CSVGRLGVEAFF.

This clone was counted only a few times. The CDR3 nucleotides are TGCGCCAGCAGTGGGACTAGCGGGCTTTCCTACAATGAGCAGTTCTTC. It yields the protein CASSGTSGLSYNEQFF. The chain couples TRBV10-2 to TRBJ2-1; TRBD2 aligns across 11 bases. The germline gives CDR1 WSHSY, CDR2 SAAADI. The V segment lost 4 bases and the J segment 1 base; nucleotides outside the gene matches: 3. The length of the CDR3 is 16 residues.

V gene TRBV19 combines with J gene TRBJ2-7; D remains ambiguous. CDR3 length equals 14 residues. Trimming took 9 bases from V and 1 from J, leaving 16 bases between them. Germline V CDR1 and CDR2: LNHDA, SQIVND (reference sequence). The DNA of the CDR3 is TGTGCCAGACCCTGGTCCTCGAGGTCCTACGAGCAGTACTTC. It encodes CARPWSSRSYEQYF. Drawing the rest from reference TRBV19 and TRBJ2-7, the complete variable domain is DGGITQSPKYLFRKEGQNVTLSCEQNLNHDAMYWYRQDPGQGLRLIYYSQIVNDFQKGDIAEGYSVSREKKESFPLTVTSAQKNPTAFYLCARPWSSRSYEQYFGPGTRLTVT.

In DNA form, the CDR3 reads TGCGCCAGCAGCTTGGATTCACTCTCCTACGAGCAGTACTTC. Translated, it gives CASSLDSLSYEQYF. The V gene is TRBV5-1, the J gene TRBJ2-7; no firm D call. V was clipped by 0 bases and J by 0 bases, with 7 bases between them. This CDR3 is built from 14 residues. The germline V gene encodes CDR1 SGHRS and CDR2 YFSETQ.